This section outlines one TCR beta chain sequence together with its context. Antigen specificity is unknown. Included in the TCR beta cDNA libraries were unique molecular identifiers. Input of about 0.9 to 10 million T cells yielded hundreds of thousands of cDNA molecules. TCRdb redid the calling of the PCR reads with MiXCR, one entry per CDR3 protein. The repertoire holds fewer than 600,000 distinct CDR3 sequences, with under 55% as singletons. This specimen comes from a study of post-analysis software for immune sequencing data. Whole-study findings and limits: In multiple sclerosis, normalized Chao1 diversity was significantly below that of controls. Relative to controls, patients had about 5 TRBV segments at higher frequency, with TRBV5-6, TRBV5-1 and TRBV20-1 among these.

Trimming took 2 bases from V and 0 from J, leaving 20 bases between them. Germline V gene data show CDR1 as SGHTS and CDR2 as YDEGEE. CDR3 length equals 18 residues. The clonotype originates from a girl between 10 and 17 years old with multiple sclerosis. Sequenced input: blood. The chain has TRBV5-8 and TRBJ2-5, with D possibly being TRBD1 or TRBD2 (5 bases each). CDR3 protein: CASSFYGAWRAHQETQYF. In nucleotides, the CDR3 is TGTGCCAGCAGCTTTTACGGGGCTTGGCGGGCGCACCAAGAGACCCAGTACTTC. The variable domain in full, with the rest retrieved from reference TRBV5-8 and TRBJ2-5, is EAGVTQSPTHLIKTRGQQATLRCSPISGHTSVYWYQQALGLGLQFLLWYDEGEERNRGNFPPRFSGRQFPNYSSELNVNALELEDSALYLCASSFYGAWRAHQETQYFGPGTRLLVL.